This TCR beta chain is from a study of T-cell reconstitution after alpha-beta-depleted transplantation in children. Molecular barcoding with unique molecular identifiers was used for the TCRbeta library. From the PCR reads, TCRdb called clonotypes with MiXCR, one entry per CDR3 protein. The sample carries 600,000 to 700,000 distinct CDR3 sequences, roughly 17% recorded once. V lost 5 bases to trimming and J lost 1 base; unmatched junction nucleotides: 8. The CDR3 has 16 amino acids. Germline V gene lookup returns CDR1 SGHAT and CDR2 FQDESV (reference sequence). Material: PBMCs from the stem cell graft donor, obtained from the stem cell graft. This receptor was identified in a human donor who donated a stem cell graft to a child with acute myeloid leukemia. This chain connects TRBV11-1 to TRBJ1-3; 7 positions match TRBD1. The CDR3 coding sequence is TGTGCCAGCAGCATCGGGACAGCTAATTCTGGAAACACCATATATTTT. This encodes CASSIGTANSGNTIYF.